What follows are 23 T cell receptor beta chains derived from one specimen sequenced in a study of identifying expanded T cells in peripheral blood. The repertoire was sequenced with immunoSEQ multiplex PCR; TCRdb's copy has only in-frame clones and lacks some. The sample lists approximately 120,000 clones; about nine tenths were seen once. Sequenced: blood. These receptors were taken from a person between 18 and 69 years old in good health.

The chain has TRBV5-1 and TRBJ2-1, with D perhaps TRBD2 (5 bases). The V gene lost 0 bases and the J gene lost 5 bases, with 9 bases spanning the gap. The CDR3 has 14 amino acids. Germline V CDR1 and CDR2: SGHRS, YFSETQ. DNA of the CDR3: TGCGCCAGCAGCTTGGGGGGAGCCGACAATGAGCAGTTCTTC. Residues: CASSLGGADNEQFF.

This chain connects TRBV30 to TRBJ1-2, with 8 positions matching TRBD1. Germline V lookup: CDR1 GTSNPN, CDR2 SVGIG (reference sequence). V shed 0 bases, J shed 8 bases, and the junction held 8 bases outside the gene matches. This CDR3 spans 14 amino acids. The CDR3 loop reads CAWSVQGGIGGYTF. The DNA of the CDR3 is TGTGCCTGGAGTGTACAGGGGGGCATAGGAGGCTACACCTTC.

The V and J genes are TRBV5-1 and TRBJ2-5; 8 bases map to TRBD1. J was trimmed by 4 bases and V by 4 bases; bases with no gene match: 12. This CDR3 is 16 amino acids long. Germline CDR1 reads SGHRS; CDR2 reads YFSETQ. The CDR3 region is CASSGNAGGQGETQYF. In DNA form, the CDR3 reads TGCGCCAGCAGCGGAAACGCGGGTGGACAGGGAGAGACCCAGTACTTC.

This chain connects TRBV18 to TRBJ2-3; 7 nucleotides line up with TRBD2. Losses at the gene ends were 2 bases for V and 1 base for J; bases not matched to a gene: 6. The V gene's germline CDR1 is KGHSH and CDR2 LQKENI. This CDR3 has 16 amino acids. CDR3 in amino acids: CASSPVTSSGTDTQYF. CDR3 DNA sequence: TGTGCCAGCTCACCAGTGACTAGCAGTGGCACAGATACGCAGTATTTT.

CDR3 DNA sequence: TGTGCCAGCGGGGAACACGGCGATACGCAGTATTTT. It yields the protein CASGEHGDTQYF. The rearrangement joins TRBV6-1 to TRBJ2-3; D is ambiguous. CDR3 length: 12 residues. V dropped 8 bases and J dropped 6 bases, with 12 bases sitting between them. CDR1 is MNHNS and CDR2 is SASEGT in the germline V gene.

The V and J genes are TRBV28 and TRBJ2-3, with TRBD1 as a possible D gene (5 bases). The CDR3 sequence is 13 residues long. Trimming took off 6 bases at V and 3 bases at J, with 10 bases between the two ends. Germline assignment: CDR1 MDHEN and CDR2 SYDVKM. This CDR3 is CASRGQGTDTQYF. The CDR3 nucleotides read TGTGCCAGCAGGGGTCAGGGTACAGATACGCAGTATTTT.

The gene calls are TRBV6-4 and TRBJ2-1; perhaps TRBD2 as D (5 bases). CDR3 size: 13 residues. With 6 bases removed from V and 9 bases from J, the gap between germline ends came to 15 bases. In germline, CDR1 is MRHNA, CDR2 SNTAGT. The chain's CDR3 is CASSPDWRSEQFF. For the CDR3, the DNA is TGTGCCAGCAGCCCGGACTGGAGGAGTGAGCAGTTCTTC.

A remark on this clone: The junction differs from germline at one of its ends, possibly a read error. CDR3 sequence (DNA): TGCAGTGCTGTCGACAGGGCCGCGGTCTTC. This translates into CSAVDRAAVF. The chain has TRBV20-1 and TRBJ2-1; 7 bases fit TRBD1. The CDR3 extends over 10 amino acids. Germline assignment: CDR1 DFQATT and CDR2 SNEGSKA (reference sequence).

This chain links TRBV19 with TRBJ2-2; D ambiguous. Germline CDR1 and CDR2: LNHDA and SQIVND (reference sequence). The CDR3 length is 15 residues. Trimming took off 5 bases at V and 4 bases at J, with 14 bases between the two ends. This CDR3 is CASSSIPQATGELFF. In DNA form, the CDR3 reads TGTGCCAGTAGTTCAATCCCCCAGGCCACCGGGGAGCTGTTTTTT. Using reference TRBV19 and TRBJ2-2 for the parts outside the CDR3, the full variable domain is DGGITQSPKYLFRKEGQNVTLSCEQNLNHDAMYWYRQDPGQGLRLIYYSQIVNDFQKGDIAEGYSVSREKKESFPLTVTSAQKNPTAFYLCASSSIPQATGELFFGEGSRLTVL.

This clone was picked up a small number of times. The V and J genes are TRBV5-1 and TRBJ1-1, with D perhaps matching TRBD1 (5 bases). The CDR3 runs 13 residues. Germline V gene lookup returns CDR1 SGHRS and CDR2 YFSETQ. Between the trimmed V and J ends, which lost 2 bases and 1 base, there was a span of 6 bases. The CDR3 spells CASSFQGNTEAFF. Written as DNA, the CDR3 is TGCGCCAGCAGCTTCCAGGGGAACACTGAAGCTTTCTTT.

This clone is medium-sized within its sample. V is TRBV5-1 and J is TRBJ1-1, with D unclear. The V end was cut by 0 bases, the J end by 8 bases, with 11 bases between. Germline V gives CDR1 SGHRS, CDR2 YFSETQ. This CDR3 comprises 13 residues. CDR3 nucleotides: TGCGCCAGCAGCTTGGCGTCGGCGCGGGAAGCTTTCTTT. Protein sequence: CASSLASAREAFF.

The chain employs TRBV7-2 and TRBJ2-7, with TRBD2 matching 12 bases. The junction had 6 bases not matched to a gene; V was cut back by 5 bases and J by 4 bases. Germline assignment: CDR1 SGHTA and CDR2 FQGNSA. The CDR3 loop spans 15 amino acids. The CDR3 region is CASSLGLAGVYEQYF. In nucleotides, the CDR3 is TGTGCCAGCAGCCTGGGACTAGCGGGTGTTTACGAGCAGTACTTC.

This chain links TRBV14 with TRBJ2-3; 13 bases are a match to TRBD2. The V segment lost 4 bases and the J segment 5 bases; nucleotides outside the gene matches: 6. The CDR3 has 16 amino acids. CDR1 is SGHDN, CDR2 FVKESK, per germline. The CDR3 DNA follows: TGTGCCAGCAGCCGAACTAGCGGGGGGGCCAGAGATACGCAGTATTTT. It specifies CASSRTSGGARDTQYF.

The rearrangement links TRBV28 to TRBJ2-7, with 7 bases matching TRBD1. Germline-derived CDR1 and CDR2 are MDHEN and SYDVKM. The V and J ends lost 8 bases and 1 base, in that order; junction bases with no gene match: 8. This CDR3 contains 14 residues. CDR3 in DNA: TGTGCCAGCCTGACAGGGTTAGGATCCTACGAGCAGTACTTC. Translating it yields CASLTGLGSYEQYF.

CDR3 sequence: CASSSTTRNTEAFF. CDR3 DNA sequence: TGTGCCAGCAGCTCTACTACAAGGAACACTGAAGCTTTCTTT. The genes are TRBV7-2 and TRBJ1-1, with no clear D. V lost 4 bases and J lost 1, with 10 bases in between. The germline gives CDR1 SGHTA, CDR2 FQGNSA. The CDR3 has 14 residues.

In its sample, this clone was seen once. This sequence joins TRBV7-9 and TRBJ1-4, with D uncertain. Deletions cut 2 bases from V and 0 bases from J, with 13 bases between. The CDR3 is 17 amino acids. Germline V gene lookup returns CDR1 SEHNR and CDR2 FQNEAQ (reference sequence). CDR3: CASSLPVRRATNEKLFF. The DNA for the CDR3 is TGTGCCAGCAGCTTACCCGTCAGGAGGGCAACTAATGAAAAACTGTTTTTT.

This chain uses TRBV4-2 with TRBJ2-3; TRBD2 aligns across 10 bases. V gave up 1 base and J gave up 4 bases; unmatched junction bases: 5. Germline CDR1 is LGHNA and CDR2 is YNFKEQ. This CDR3 is built from 16 residues. This chain's CDR3 is CASSQVTSGVPDTQYF. DNA of the CDR3: TGTGCCAGCAGCCAAGTAACTAGCGGGGTCCCAGATACGCAGTATTTT.

The chain recombines TRBV25-1 with TRBJ1-1; D unresolved. Germline V gene data show CDR1 as MGHDK and CDR2 as SYGVNS. V shed 3 bases and J shed 10 bases, with 12 bases lying between them. The CDR3 has 12 residues. The chain's CDR3 is CASSEGGGRAFF. The CDR3 DNA follows: TGTGCCAGCAGTGAGGGCGGAGGTAGAGCTTTCTTT.

The genes are TRBV5-1 and TRBJ2-2, with TRBD1 as a possible D gene (7 bases). CDR1 is SGHRS and CDR2 is YFSETQ in the germline V gene. V was cut by 10 bases and J by 2 bases, with 12 bases left in between. This CDR3 spans 13 amino acids. The chain's CDR3 is CACGTENTGELFF. The DNA for the CDR3 is TGCGCCTGCGGGACAGAAAACACCGGGGAGCTGTTTTTT. Variable domain in full (rest from reference TRBV5-1 and TRBJ2-2): KAGVTQTPRYLIKTRGQQVTLSCSPISGHRSVSWYQQTPGQGLQFLFEYFSETQRNKGNFPGRFSGRQFSNSRSEMNVSTLELGDSALYLCACGTENTGELFFGEGSRLTVL.

The rearrangement links TRBV6-5 to TRBJ2-3; the D gene is possibly TRBD1 (6 bases). The V gene's germline CDR1 is MNHEY and CDR2 SVGAGI. V shed 6 bases and J shed 6 bases, with 16 bases lying between them. The CDR3 consists of 14 residues. CDR3 sequence reads: CASSSDRKWDTQYF. Here the CDR3 DNA reads TGTGCCAGCAGCTCTGACAGGAAGTGGGATACGCAGTATTTT.

The chain combines TRBV6-5 with TRBJ2-2, with D possibly being TRBD1 or TRBD2 (5 bases each). Between the trimmed V and J ends, which lost 3 bases and 6 bases, there was a span of 14 bases. Germline assignment: CDR1 MNHEY and CDR2 SVGAGI. The CDR3 spans 15 residues. The CDR3 DNA follows: TGTGCCAGCAGTTATGGGGGAGAGTCATCCGGGGAGCTGTTTTTT. Amino acids: CASSYGGESSGELFF.

This chain joins TRBV23-1 and TRBJ2-7, with D perhaps TRBD1 or TRBD2 (5 bases each). TRBV23-1 is treated as an ORF (open reading frame) with a function not yet certain. The CDR3 is made up of 13 amino acids. V was trimmed by 0 bases and J by 5 bases, leaving 8 bases between them. CDR3 DNA sequence: TGCGCCAGCAGTCAATCTGGGGACCACGAGCAGTACTTC. It encodes CASSQSGDHEQYF.

The CDR3 bases are TGTGCTAGTGGTTTGGGGGGGGCTCCCTACGAGCAGTACTTC. Translation: CASGLGGAPYEQYF. V is TRBV12-5 and J is TRBJ2-7; the D call may be TRBD1 or TRBD2 (6 bases each). The CDR3 covers 14 residues. Germline loops: CDR1 LGHNT, CDR2 FRNRAP. Between the trimmed V and J ends, which lost 1 base and 2 bases, there was a span of 9 bases.